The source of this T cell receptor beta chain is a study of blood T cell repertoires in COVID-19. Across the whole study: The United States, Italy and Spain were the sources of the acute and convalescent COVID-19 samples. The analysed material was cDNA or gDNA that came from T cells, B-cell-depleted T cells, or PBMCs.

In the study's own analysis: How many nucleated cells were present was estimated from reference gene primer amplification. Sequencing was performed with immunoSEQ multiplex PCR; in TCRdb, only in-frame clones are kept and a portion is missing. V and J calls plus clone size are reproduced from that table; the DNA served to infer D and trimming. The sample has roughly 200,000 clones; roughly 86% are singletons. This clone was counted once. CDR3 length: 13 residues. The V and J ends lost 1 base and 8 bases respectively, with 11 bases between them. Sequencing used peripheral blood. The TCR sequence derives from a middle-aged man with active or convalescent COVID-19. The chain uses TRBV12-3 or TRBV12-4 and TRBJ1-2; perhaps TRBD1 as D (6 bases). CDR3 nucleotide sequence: TGTGCCAGCAGTTTAGTCGCAGGGGACGGCTACACCTTC. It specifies CASSLVAGDGYTF.